This TCR beta chain was obtained from a study of cytomegalovirus exposure and HLA in healthy donors. Broader study findings: Among TCR beta chains, those listed as cytomegalovirus-associated numbered over 150. HLA alleles were associated with 15,000 to 20,000 TCR beta sequences in a later analysis at 0.05 false discovery rate.

Worth noting for this clone: Its antigen is undetermined.

60 Vbeta and 13 Jbeta primers were used in PCR. The data were produced by immunoSEQ multiplex PCR, yet TCRdb's version contains in-frame clones alone and is incomplete. This table has fewer than 250,000 clones, more than 75% appearing once. With V trimmed by 1 base and J by 5 bases, 7 bases remained unmatched. There are 16 residues in the CDR3. Germline CDR1 MNHEY, CDR2 SVGAGI. This chain joins TRBV6-5 and TRBJ2-2; TRBD2 matches 7 bases. This clonotype was obtained from a human donor in good health. What was sequenced was PBMCs. The CDR3 DNA follows: TGTGCCAGCAGTTACTATGGCGGGAGTGGGACCGGGGAGCTGTTTTTT. Protein product: CASSYYGGSGTGELFF.